This T cell receptor (beta chain) was identified in a study of a mutant IDH1 vaccine in newly diagnosed glioma. About the study: Radiotherapy alone preceded vaccination by 4-6 weeks; alternatively, vaccination started with temozolomide cycles. Patients' prior therapy spanned radiotherapy, temozolomide, or both; most underwent both.

The table came from immunoSEQ multiplex PCR; TCRdb's copy has only in-frame clones and leaves some out. The repertoire holds 120,000 or so clones, roughly 78% seen once, with about 5.5% in the top ten. Germline lookup yields CDR1 MNHEY and CDR2 SVGAGI. The junction had 5 bases not matched to a gene; V was cut back by 2 bases and J by 5 bases. The CDR3 covers 14 residues. Note on this clone: Its target is not known.

Time point here: week 11, during vaccination. Mutant IDH1 20-mer peptide, at 300 ug, made up each vaccine dose, with topical imiquimod. The receptor comes from a man in his forties or fifties with glioma. The sample consisted of PBMCs, taken from a glioma patient whose treatment included an IDH1 peptide vaccine. The chain carries TRBV6-5 and TRBJ1-2; 7 nucleotides align to TRBD1. For the CDR3, the DNA is TGTGCCAGCAGTTACCGCATGACAGGGTATGGCTACACCTTC. Encoded protein: CASSYRMTGYGYTF.